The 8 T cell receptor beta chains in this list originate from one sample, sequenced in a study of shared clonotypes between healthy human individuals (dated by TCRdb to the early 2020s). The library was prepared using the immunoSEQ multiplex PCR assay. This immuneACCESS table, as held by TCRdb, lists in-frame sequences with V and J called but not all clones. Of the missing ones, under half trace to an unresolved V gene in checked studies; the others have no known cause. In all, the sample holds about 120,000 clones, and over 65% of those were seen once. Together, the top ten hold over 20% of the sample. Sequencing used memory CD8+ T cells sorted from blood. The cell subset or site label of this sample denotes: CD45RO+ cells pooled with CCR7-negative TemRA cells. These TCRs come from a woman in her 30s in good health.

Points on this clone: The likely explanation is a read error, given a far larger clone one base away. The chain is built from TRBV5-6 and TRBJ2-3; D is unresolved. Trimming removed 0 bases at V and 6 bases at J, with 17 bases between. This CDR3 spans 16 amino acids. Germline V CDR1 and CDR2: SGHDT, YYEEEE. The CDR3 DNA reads TGTGCCAGCAGCTTGGAGCCGCTCAATCCCCTGGATACGCAGTATTTT. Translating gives CASSLEPLNPLDTQYF.

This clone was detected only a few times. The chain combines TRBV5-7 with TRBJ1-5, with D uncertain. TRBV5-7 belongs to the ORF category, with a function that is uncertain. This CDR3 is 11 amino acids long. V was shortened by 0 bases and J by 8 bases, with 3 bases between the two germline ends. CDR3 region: CASSLEEPQHF. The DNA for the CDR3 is TGTGCCAGCAGCTTGGAAGAGCCCCAGCATTTT.

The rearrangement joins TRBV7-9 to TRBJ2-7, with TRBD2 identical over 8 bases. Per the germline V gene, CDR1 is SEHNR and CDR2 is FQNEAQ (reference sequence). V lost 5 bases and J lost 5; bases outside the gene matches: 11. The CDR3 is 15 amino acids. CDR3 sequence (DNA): TGTGCCAGCAGCCCCCGGGGGGGCCCGAAGCACGAGCAGTACTTC. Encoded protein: CASSPRGGPKHEQYF.

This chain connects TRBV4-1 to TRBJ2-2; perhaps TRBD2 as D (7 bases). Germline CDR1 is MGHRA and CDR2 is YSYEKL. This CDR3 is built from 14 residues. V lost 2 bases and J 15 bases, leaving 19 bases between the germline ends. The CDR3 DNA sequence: TGCGCCAGCAGCCAACAAGGGGGGGACCCTAGGTTGTTTTTT. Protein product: CASSQQGGDPRLFF.

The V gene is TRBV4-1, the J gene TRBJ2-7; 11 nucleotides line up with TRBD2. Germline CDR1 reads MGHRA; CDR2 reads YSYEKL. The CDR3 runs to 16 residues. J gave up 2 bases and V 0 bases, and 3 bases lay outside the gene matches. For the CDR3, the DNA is TGCGCCAGCAGCCAAGAACCGGGACTAGCGGCCTACGAGCAGTACTTC. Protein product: CASSQEPGLAAYEQYF.

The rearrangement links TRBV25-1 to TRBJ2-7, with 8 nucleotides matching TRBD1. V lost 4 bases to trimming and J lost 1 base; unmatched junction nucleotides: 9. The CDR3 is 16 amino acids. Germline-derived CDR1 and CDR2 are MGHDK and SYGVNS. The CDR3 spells CASSGSRDRPSYEQYF. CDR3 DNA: TGTGCCAGCAGTGGGAGCCGGGACAGGCCTTCCTACGAGCAGTACTTC.

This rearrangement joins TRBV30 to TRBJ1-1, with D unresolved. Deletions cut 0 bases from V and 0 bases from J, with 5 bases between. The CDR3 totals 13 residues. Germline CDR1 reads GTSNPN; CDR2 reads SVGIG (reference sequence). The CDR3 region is CAWSVGMNTEAFF. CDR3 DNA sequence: TGTGCCTGGAGTGTAGGCATGAACACTGAAGCTTTCTTT.

Here the CDR3 DNA reads TGTGCCAGCAAACCAGGATTCACAGATACGCAGTATTTT. Protein product: CASKPGFTDTQYF. The V and J genes are TRBV2 and TRBJ2-3, with D unresolved. Looked up from germline, CDR1 is SNHLY and CDR2 is FYNNEI. This CDR3 is built from 13 residues. Trimming took off 7 bases at V and 2 bases at J, with 10 bases between the two ends.